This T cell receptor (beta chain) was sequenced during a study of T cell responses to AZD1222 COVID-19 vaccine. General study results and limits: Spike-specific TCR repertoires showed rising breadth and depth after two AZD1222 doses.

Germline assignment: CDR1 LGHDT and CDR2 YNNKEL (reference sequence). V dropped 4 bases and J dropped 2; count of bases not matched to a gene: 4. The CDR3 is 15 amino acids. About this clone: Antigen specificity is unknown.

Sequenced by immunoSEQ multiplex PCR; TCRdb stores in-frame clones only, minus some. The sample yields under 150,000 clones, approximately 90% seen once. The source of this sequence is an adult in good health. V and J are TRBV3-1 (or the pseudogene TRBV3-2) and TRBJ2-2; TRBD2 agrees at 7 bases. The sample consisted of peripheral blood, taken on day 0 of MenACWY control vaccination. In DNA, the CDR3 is TGTGCCAGCAGCCCTGCTAGCGGTAACACCGGGGAGCTGTTTTTT. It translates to CASSPASGNTGELFF.